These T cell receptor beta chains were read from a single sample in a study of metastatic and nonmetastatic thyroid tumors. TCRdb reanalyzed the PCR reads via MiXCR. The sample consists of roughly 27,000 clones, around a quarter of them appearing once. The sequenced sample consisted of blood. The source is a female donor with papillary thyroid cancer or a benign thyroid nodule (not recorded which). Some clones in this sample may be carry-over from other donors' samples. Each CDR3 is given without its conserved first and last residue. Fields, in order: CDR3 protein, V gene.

cdr3_aa: SARDGGLAWYEQY
v_call: TRBV20-1

cdr3_aa: ATRGINTDTQY
v_call: TRBV24-1

cdr3_aa: ASSQRAGGASEQF
v_call: TRBV3-1

cdr3_aa: ASSQGHSNQPQH
v_call: TRBV4-1

cdr3_aa: ASRSERVEQY
v_call: TRBV7-9

cdr3_aa: ASSSGVSYEQY
v_call: TRBV7-2

cdr3_aa: SASMRAASSSYNSPLH
v_call: TRBV20-1

cdr3_aa: ASSLDGAGPVETQY
v_call: TRBV7-2

cdr3_aa: ARIPISGGGTDTQY
v_call: TRBV6-1

cdr3_aa: ASSLGQGNTGELF
v_call: TRBV5-1

cdr3_aa: ASSARSSNQPQH
v_call: TRBV6-2/TRBV6-3

cdr3_aa: ASSLLAGTPTEAF
v_call: TRBV7-2

cdr3_aa: ASSKGDTYEQY
v_call: TRBV28

cdr3_aa: ASSYGPVGTSF
v_call: TRBV6-5

cdr3_aa: ASSFGRTNRDEQY
v_call: TRBV12-3/TRBV12-4

cdr3_aa: ASSPKVAGTDTQY
v_call: TRBV18

cdr3_aa: ASSPPGQFYEQY
v_call: TRBV7-2

cdr3_aa: ASNYLVGGSGANVLT
v_call: TRBV5-2

cdr3_aa: ASSPSGQGTPEAF
v_call: TRBV13

cdr3_aa: ASSPPGTGTEQY
v_call: TRBV4-1

cdr3_aa: AISVIQQAAYEQY
v_call: TRBV10-3

cdr3_aa: SAQTGANEKLF
v_call: TRBV20-1

cdr3_aa: SANRGMYQPQH
v_call: TRBV20-1

cdr3_aa: ASSPSGLGLGNEQF
v_call: TRBV5-1

cdr3_aa: ASSLAKSTQY
v_call: TRBV7-2

cdr3_aa: ASSQLAGVAYEQY
v_call: TRBV4-3

cdr3_aa: ASSHPRRLAGGPSYNEQF
v_call: TRBV3-1

cdr3_aa: ASRTLGSEAF
v_call: TRBV27

cdr3_aa: ASYSGTLGQPQH
v_call: TRBV6-1

cdr3_aa: AWKAGTSSYNEQF
v_call: TRBV30

cdr3_aa: ASSLGGQGNYGYT
v_call: TRBV7-2

cdr3_aa: ASSPGTYYGYT
v_call: TRBV14

cdr3_aa: ASSSSGGKLAKNIQY
v_call: TRBV7-2

cdr3_aa: ASSSRSEKLF
v_call: TRBV27

cdr3_aa: ASSYSGPYEQY
v_call: TRBV6-2/TRBV6-3